One sample yielded the 30 T cell receptor beta chains listed below, sequenced in a study of blood T cell repertoires in COVID-19. Clones were read by immunoSEQ multiplex PCR, and TCRdb kept only the in-frame ones, dropping some. This table holds a few hundred thousand clones, about 90% found once. Material: PBMCs or T cells enriched from blood (not recorded which). The receptors were sampled from a woman aged 30 to 39 who had recovered from COVID-19.

Here the CDR3 DNA reads TGTGCCAGCAGCCAGGAAACAGGGGATAATTCACCCCTCCACTTT. Amino acid sequence: CASSQETGDNSPLHF. The J gene is TRBJ1-6, the V gene TRBV4-2; 7 nucleotides match TRBD1. This CDR3 has 15 residues. V was clipped by 3 bases and J by 5 bases; unmatched bases: 4. Germline values: CDR1 LGHNA, CDR2 YNFKEQ.

As concerns this clone: Other DNA sequences of this sample code for an identical CDR3. This rearrangement joins TRBV10-3 to TRBJ1-3, with D unclear. Trimming shortened V by 4 bases and J by 0 bases, and 7 bases separated the two germline ends. The germline V gene has CDR1 ENHRY and CDR2 SYGVKD. The CDR3 has 14 residues. This chain's CDR3 is CAISVEGSGNTIYF. CDR3 nucleotide sequence: TGTGCCATCAGTGTTGAGGGCTCTGGAAACACCATATATTTT.

This chain links TRBV28 with TRBJ2-5; no reliable D call. This CDR3 is built from 11 residues. Germline CDR1 and CDR2: MDHEN and SYDVKM. Between the trimmed V and J ends, which lost 5 bases and 5 bases, there was a span of 6 bases. The CDR3, as DNA: TGTGCCAGCAGTCTCCGGGAGACCCAGTACTTC. Its protein product is CASSLRETQYF.

The table lists this clone with a count of one. The chain recombines TRBV28 with TRBJ2-5, with D possibly matching TRBD1 (5 bases). The CDR3 totals 12 residues. Germline V gene lookup returns CDR1 MDHEN and CDR2 SYDVKM. Trimming pared 10 bases from V and 3 bases from J, leaving 12 bases between. CDR3 sequence reads: CATGQGEETQYF. The CDR3 DNA reads as TGTGCCACCGGTCAAGGGGAAGAGACCCAGTACTTC. The whole variable domain, remainder taken from reference TRBV28 and TRBJ2-5, is DVKVTQSSRYLVKRTGEKVFLECVQDMDHENMFWYRQDPGLGLRLIYFSYDVKMKEKGDIPEGYSVSREKKERFSLILESASTNQTSMYLCATGQGEETQYFGPGTRLLVL.

This sequence joins TRBV7-6 and TRBJ2-1; possibly TRBD1 for D (5 bases). Germline CDR1 is SGHVS and CDR2 is FNYEAQ. V gave up 2 bases and J gave up 1 base, with 9 bases separating them. CDR3 length equals 15 residues. The CDR3 sequence: CASSLQGASYNEQFF. In nucleotides, the CDR3 is TGTGCCAGCAGCTTACAGGGTGCGTCCTACAATGAGCAGTTCTTC.

The chain uses TRBV11-2 and TRBJ2-7, with D possibly being TRBD1 (7 bases). Germline V lookup: CDR1 SGHAT, CDR2 FQNNGV. V was cut by 5 bases and J by 12 bases, with 14 bases left in between. The CDR3 has 11 residues. CDR3 in amino acids: CASSVDREAYF. CDR3 in DNA: TGTGCCAGCAGCGTTGACAGGGAGGCGTACTTC.

The chain combines TRBV5-1 with TRBJ2-5; the match to TRBD1 covers 9 bases. With 4 bases clipped from V and 4 bases from J, the junction kept 8 bases outside the gene matches. CDR1 is SGHRS and CDR2 is YFSETQ in the germline V gene. The CDR3 sequence is 15 residues long. The CDR3 reads CASSQLGTGPETQYF. CDR3 in DNA: TGCGCCAGCAGCCAACTCGGGACAGGGCCAGAGACCCAGTACTTC.

The chain has TRBV5-6 and TRBJ2-7, with D perhaps matching TRBD1 (5 bases). V dropped 2 bases and J dropped 3 bases, with 9 bases sitting between them. This CDR3 region has 13 residues. The germline gives CDR1 SGHDT, CDR2 YYEEEE. CDR3: CASSLPRDYEQYF. The CDR3 DNA reads as TGTGCCAGCAGCTTACCCAGGGACTACGAGCAGTACTTC.

Only one count was recorded for this clone. V usage is TRBV27 and J usage is TRBJ2-7; 11 bases are a match to TRBD2. The length of the CDR3 is 15 residues. The germline gives CDR1 MNHEY, CDR2 SMNVEV (reference sequence). J was trimmed by 7 bases and V by 6 bases; bases with no gene match: 11. CDR3: CASSPRLAGKGEQYF. The CDR3 DNA is TGTGCCAGCAGCCCTAGACTAGCGGGGAAAGGAGAGCAGTACTTC.

The J gene is TRBJ1-2, the V gene TRBV11-2, with 8 bases that match TRBD1. CDR1 and CDR2 from the germline V gene are SGHAT and FQNNGV. The CDR3 extends over 15 amino acids. Unmatched junction bases numbered 12, after V lost 4 bases and J lost 8 bases. As DNA, the CDR3 is TGTGCCAGCAGCTCCCCCACAGGGGGAATTTACGGCTACACCTTC. This sequence encodes CASSSPTGGIYGYTF.

The V call is TRBV30, the J call TRBJ2-5; TRBD2 might be the D (6 bases). CDR3 length: 16 amino acids. Trimming removed 3 bases from V and 0 bases from J, with 17 bases in between. Germline V gives CDR1 GTSNPN, CDR2 SVGIG (reference sequence). The DNA of the CDR3 is TGTGCCTGGAGCGGGGGAATGGGAAAGTACCAAGAGACCCAGTACTTC. Translated, it gives CAWSGGMGKYQETQYF.

The V gene is TRBV7-2, the J gene TRBJ2-3; 10 bases fit TRBD2. The V gene's germline CDR1 is SGHTA and CDR2 FQGNSA. This CDR3 contains 15 residues. The V gene end was trimmed by 5 bases and the J gene end by 1 base; junction bases not matched to a gene: 3. CDR3 coding DNA: TGTGCCAGCAGCACAGCGGGGGGGGGCACAGATACGCAGTATTTT. As protein: CASSTAGGGTDTQYF.

The chain uses TRBV15 and TRBJ2-3, with no clear D. From germline, CDR1 is LNHNV and CDR2 YYDKDF (reference sequence). Trimming stripped 3 bases from V and 6 bases from J, with 13 bases between. The CDR3 is 14 residues long. The CDR3 spells CATSSPGVSDTQYF. The CDR3, as DNA: TGTGCCACCAGCAGTCCCGGTGTCTCGGATACGCAGTATTTT.

This chain joins TRBV4-2 and TRBJ2-5; weak D call: TRBD2 (7 bases). V was pared by 0 bases and J by 5 bases, with 16 bases between. CDR3 length: 16 amino acids. Looked up from germline, CDR1 is LGHNA and CDR2 is YNFKEQ. CDR3 region: CASSQDRFGGLETQYF. CDR3 nucleotide sequence: TGTGCCAGCAGCCAAGATCGGTTCGGGGGGCTGGAGACCCAGTACTTC.

The gene calls are TRBV30 and TRBJ1-2, with D unclear. Trimming took 0 bases from V and 4 from J, leaving 12 bases between them. The CDR3 covers 14 residues. Per germline, CDR1 GTSNPN and CDR2 SVGIG (reference sequence). CDR3: CAWSVPGPGYGYTF. CDR3 sequence (DNA): TGTGCCTGGAGTGTTCCGGGTCCTGGCTATGGCTACACCTTC.

This chain joins TRBV19 and TRBJ2-2; the match to TRBD2 covers 10 bases. The germline CDR1 and CDR2 sequences are LNHDA and SQIVND (reference sequence). The CDR3 covers 14 residues. J gave up 6 bases and V 10 bases, and 8 bases lay outside the gene matches. The CDR3 region has the DNA TGTGCCACCGGGGAGCGGGGGGGTCCCGGGGAGCTGTTTTTT. As protein: CATGERGGPGELFF.

V is TRBV28 and J is TRBJ2-3; 8 bases are a match to TRBD2. The V segment lost 2 bases and the J segment 6 bases; nucleotides outside the gene matches: 4. The germline gives CDR1 MDHEN, CDR2 SYDVKM. This CDR3 has 14 residues. The CDR3 is CASSLTGGWDTQYF. The CDR3 DNA reads TGTGCCAGCAGTTTAACGGGGGGGTGGGATACGCAGTATTTT.

This clone was seen once. This chain joins TRBV10-3 and TRBJ2-6; D call uncertain. The CDR3 extends over 15 amino acids. V was trimmed by 6 bases and J by 2 bases, leaving 11 bases between them. From germline, CDR1 is ENHRY and CDR2 SYGVKD. The CDR3 reads CAIRGSRTGANVLTF. The CDR3 nucleotides are TGTGCCATCAGGGGCTCCCGCACTGGGGCCAACGTCCTGACTTTC.

CDR3 amino acids: CAISDPSDTQYF. The CDR3 coding sequence is TGTGCCATCAGTGATCCATCAGATACGCAGTATTTT. The gene calls are TRBV10-3 and TRBJ2-3; D is ambiguous. The germline V gene encodes CDR1 ENHRY and CDR2 SYGVKD. V was pared by 3 bases and J by 4 bases, with 5 bases between. The CDR3 length is 12 residues.

This chain uses TRBV5-1 with TRBJ2-3; 16 bases match TRBD2. This CDR3 spans 18 amino acids. Germline loops: CDR1 SGHRS, CDR2 YFSETQ. Trimming took 4 bases from V and 3 from J; bases not matched to a gene: 8. The CDR3 DNA follows: TGCGCCAGCAGCGAAGGGACTAGCGGGGGGGCTATAACAGATACGCAGTATTTT. This codes for CASSEGTSGGAITDTQYF.

The rearrangement links TRBV7-8 to TRBJ2-1, with a weak D call TRBD1 (6 bases). Deletions cut 5 bases from V and 4 bases from J, with 9 bases between. The germline V gene encodes CDR1 SGHVS and CDR2 FQNEAQ. This CDR3 has 13 amino acids. This CDR3 is CASSRGQYNEQFF. The CDR3 DNA reads TGTGCCAGCAGCCGTGGACAGTACAATGAGCAGTTCTTC. Full variable domain (outside the CDR3, taken from reference TRBV7-8 and TRBJ2-1): GAGVSQSPRYKVAKRGQDVALRCDPISGHVSLFWYQQALGQGPEFLTYFQNEAQLDKSGLPSDRFFAERPEGSVSTLKIQRTQQEDSAVYLCASSRGQYNEQFFGPGTRLTVL.

The chain combines TRBV30 with TRBJ2-7; D may be TRBD2 (7 bases). Germline values: CDR1 GTSNPN, CDR2 SVGIG (reference sequence). The CDR3 length is 14 residues. Trimming removed 4 bases at V and 7 bases at J, with 20 bases between. The CDR3 coding sequence is TGTGCCTGGACCGGGGGGCGGGACCCGGGGGAGCAGTACTTC. Its protein product is CAWTGGRDPGEQYF.

This chain joins TRBV15 and TRBJ1-1; 11 nucleotides align to TRBD1. Germline V gene lookup returns CDR1 LNHNV and CDR2 YYDKDF (reference sequence). The CDR3 loop spans 13 amino acids. J gave up 8 bases and V 9 bases, and 8 bases lay outside the gene matches. As DNA, the CDR3 is TGTGCCACAAGTGGGACAGGGGGTTGGGAAGCTTTCTTT. Protein product: CATSGTGGWEAFF.

The chain combines TRBV5-4 with TRBJ2-3; 11 bases map to TRBD2. The V segment lost 4 bases and the J segment 1 base; nucleotides outside the gene matches: 2. Germline loops: CDR1 SGHNT, CDR2 YYREEE (reference sequence). The CDR3 is made up of 15 amino acids. CDR3: CASSVSGGGTDTQYF. In nucleotides, the CDR3 is TGTGCCAGCAGCGTTAGCGGGGGGGGCACAGATACGCAGTATTTT.

This chain links TRBV2 with TRBJ2-5, with TRBD1 matching over 9 bases. The CDR3 has 13 residues. Germline-derived CDR1 and CDR2 are SNHLY and FYNNEI. With V trimmed by 9 bases and J by 5 bases, 7 bases remained unmatched. Here the CDR3 DNA reads TGTGCCAGATGGGACAGGGTGAGGGAGACCCAGTACTTC. The encoded protein is CARWDRVRETQYF.

The chain is built from TRBV6-5 and TRBJ2-3; 9 bases agree with TRBD1. Germline-derived CDR1 and CDR2 are MNHEY and SVGAGI. This CDR3 spans 14 amino acids. V shed 7 bases and J 8 bases; nucleotides not matched to a gene: 10. CDR3 loop: CASNPGQGGGTQYF. In DNA form, the CDR3 reads TGTGCCAGCAACCCGGGACAGGGTGGAGGTACGCAGTATTTT.

The chain joins TRBV9 to TRBJ2-6; 7 nucleotides align to TRBD1. Germline CDR1 and CDR2: SGDLS and YYNGEE. The CDR3 runs to 16 residues. The V and J ends lost 5 bases and 0 bases, in that order; junction bases with no gene match: 5. This chain's CDR3 is CASRADRASGANVLTF. CDR3 DNA: TGTGCCAGCAGAGCAGACAGGGCCTCTGGGGCCAACGTCCTGACTTTC.

This chain connects TRBV20-1 to TRBJ1-1; D not resolved. Trimming removed 8 bases from V and 7 bases from J, with 8 bases in between. CDR1 and CDR2 (germline): DFQATT, SNEGSKA (reference sequence). The CDR3 consists of 9 residues. The CDR3 here is CSLTSEAFF. The CDR3 DNA reads as TGCAGTCTTACCAGTGAAGCTTTCTTT.

The chain employs TRBV4-2 and TRBJ1-4, with D perhaps matching TRBD1 (6 bases). Germline CDR1 reads LGHNA; CDR2 reads YNFKEQ. The CDR3 length is 16 residues. V lost 2 bases to trimming and J lost 5 bases, with 15 bases between them. CDR3: CASSQPRTQGNEKLFF. The CDR3 nucleotides are TGTGCCAGCAGCCAACCTCGGACTCAGGGGAATGAAAAACTGTTTTTT.

The V and J genes are TRBV28 and TRBJ1-2; TRBD1 agrees at 9 bases. V trimming: 4 bases; J trimming: 4 bases; junction bases outside the gene matches: 10. This CDR3 region has 16 residues. Germline CDR1 is MDHEN and CDR2 is SYDVKM. The CDR3 region is CASSSVGTGITYGYTF. The CDR3 DNA sequence: TGTGCCAGCAGTTCCGTCGGGACAGGGATCACCTATGGCTACACCTTC.